A selection of T cell receptor beta chains follows, all from one sample in a study of T cell responses to AZD1222 COVID-19 vaccine. Clones were sequenced by immunoSEQ multiplex PCR, and TCRdb holds only the in-frame ones, with some missing. The table lists about 120,000 clones, approximately 89% of them singletons. The sequences come from peripheral blood, collected on day 0 of AZD1222 vaccination. The receptors were gathered from an adult in good health. The conserved cysteine and the conserved F or W are not part of the CDR3 here. The D gene is left open where the match is weak.

D: TRBD1
V: TRBV7-2
J: TRBJ1-2
CDR3: ASSPPDRDGYGYT

D: .
V: TRBV28
J: TRBJ1-6
CDR3: ASSLEARYNSPLH

D: .
V: TRBV21-1
J: TRBJ1-4
CDR3: ASSSFREGNEKLF

D: .
V: TRBV13
J: TRBJ1-2
CDR3: ASSLGGAYGYT

D: .
V: TRBV18
J: TRBJ1-2
CDR3: ASSPPTGSYGYT

D: TRBD1
V: TRBV5-8
J: TRBJ2-3
CDR3: ASSLEAGQGSTDTQY

D: TRBD2
V: TRBV4-1
J: TRBJ2-5
CDR3: ASSQEWQRGGWRETQY

D: .
V: TRBV29-1
J: TRBJ2-5
CDR3: SVRQLETQY

D: .
V: TRBV11-2
J: TRBJ2-2
CDR3: ASYSGTGTRGTGELF

D: .
V: TRBV28
J: TRBJ2-1
CDR3: ASSWGFARNEQF

D: .
V: TRBV3-1/TRBV3-2
J: TRBJ2-3
CDR3: ASSHFGDTQY

D: TRBD1
V: TRBV4-2
J: TRBJ1-2
CDR3: ASSHGTGSNYGYT